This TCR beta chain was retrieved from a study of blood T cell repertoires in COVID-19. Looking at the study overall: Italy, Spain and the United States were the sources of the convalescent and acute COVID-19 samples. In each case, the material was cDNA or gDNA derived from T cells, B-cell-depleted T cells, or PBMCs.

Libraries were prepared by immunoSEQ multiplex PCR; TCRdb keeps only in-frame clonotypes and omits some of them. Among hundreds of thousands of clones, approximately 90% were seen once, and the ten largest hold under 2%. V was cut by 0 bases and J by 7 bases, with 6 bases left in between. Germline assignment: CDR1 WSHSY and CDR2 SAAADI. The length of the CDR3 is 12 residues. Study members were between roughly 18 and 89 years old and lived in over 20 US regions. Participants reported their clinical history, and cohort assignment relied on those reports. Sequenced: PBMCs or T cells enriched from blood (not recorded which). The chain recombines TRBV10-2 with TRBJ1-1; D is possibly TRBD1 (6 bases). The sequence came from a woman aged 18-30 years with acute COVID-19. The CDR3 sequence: CASSESTGEAFF. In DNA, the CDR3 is TGCGCCAGCAGTGAGTCGACAGGTGAAGCTTTCTTT.